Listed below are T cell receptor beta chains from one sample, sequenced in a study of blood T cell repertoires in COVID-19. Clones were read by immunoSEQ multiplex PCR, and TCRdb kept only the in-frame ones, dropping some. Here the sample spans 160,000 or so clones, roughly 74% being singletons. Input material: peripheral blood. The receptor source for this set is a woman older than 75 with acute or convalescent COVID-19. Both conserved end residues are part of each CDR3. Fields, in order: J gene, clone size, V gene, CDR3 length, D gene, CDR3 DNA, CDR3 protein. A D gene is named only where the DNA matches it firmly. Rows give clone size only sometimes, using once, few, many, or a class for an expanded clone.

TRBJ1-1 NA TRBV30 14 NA TGTGCCTGGAGTGTAGGAGCGGGGCAGGGTGAAGCTTTCTTT CAWSVGAGQGEAFF
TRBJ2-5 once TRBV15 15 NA TGTGCCAGTCAGGACGGGACTGCTGGGGGAGAGACCCAGTACTTC CASQDGTAGGETQYF
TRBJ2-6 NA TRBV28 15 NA TGTGCCAGCAGTCCCACGTCAGGAGGGGCCAACGTCCTGACTTTC CASSPTSGGANVLTF
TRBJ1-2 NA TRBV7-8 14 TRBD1 TGTGCCAGCAGCACCGGGACAGTTGGATATGGCTACACCTTC CASSTGTVGYGYTF
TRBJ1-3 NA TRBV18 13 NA TGTGCCAGCGCGGAGAACTCTGGAAACACCATATATTTT CASAENSGNTIYF
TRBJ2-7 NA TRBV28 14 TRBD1 TGTGCCAGCAGCGGTCCGGGACAGTCCTACGAGCAGTACTTC CASSGPGQSYEQYF
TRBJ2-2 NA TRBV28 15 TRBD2 TGTGCCAGCAAAATAGCGGGCGCGAACACCGGGGAGCTGTTTTTT CASKIAGANTGELFF
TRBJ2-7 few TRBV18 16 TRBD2 TGTGCCAGCTCACCACTTCCTAGCGGGACGGGGGGCGAGCAGTACTTC CASSPLPSGTGGEQYF
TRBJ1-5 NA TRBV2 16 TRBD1 TGTGCCAGCAGCCGTACCCTCCGGGACAGAAATCAGCCCCAGCATTTT CASSRTLRDRNQPQHF
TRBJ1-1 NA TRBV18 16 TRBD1 TGTGCCAGCTCACCAGGGACAGGGGGCAGGAACACTGAAGCTTTCTTT CASSPGTGGRNTEAFF
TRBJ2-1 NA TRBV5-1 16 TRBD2 TGCGCCAGCAGCTTATCTAGCGGGAGCTCCTACAATGAGCAGTTCTTC CASSLSSGSSYNEQFF
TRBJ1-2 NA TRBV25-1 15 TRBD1 TGTGCCAGCAGTGAAAGTTACAGGGGGCACTATGGCTACACCTTC CASSESYRGHYGYTF
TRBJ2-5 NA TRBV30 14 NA TGTGCCTGGACGAGACTAGACCTGGGGTTGGGCCAGTACTTC CAWTRLDLGLGQYF
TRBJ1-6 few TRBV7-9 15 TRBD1 TGTGCCAGCAGCCCGGGACAGACCTATAATTCACCCCTCCACTTT CASSPGQTYNSPLHF
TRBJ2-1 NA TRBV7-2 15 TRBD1 TGTGCCAGCAGTCCGACAGGGTTGGCCTACAATGAGCAGTTCTTC CASSPTGLAYNEQFF
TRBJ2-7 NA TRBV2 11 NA TGTGCCAGCAGACAGGGCTACGAGCAGTACTTC CASRQGYEQYF
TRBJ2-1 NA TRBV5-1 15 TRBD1 TGCGCCAGCAGCCCAACAGGGGACACCTACAATGAGCAGTTCTTC CASSPTGDTYNEQFF
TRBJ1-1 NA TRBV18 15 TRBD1 TGTGCCAGCTCACTGACACAGGGGATGAACACTGAAGCTTTCTTT CASSLTQGMNTEAFF
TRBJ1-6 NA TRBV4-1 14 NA TGCGCCAGCAGCCAGCAGGATTCTAATTCACCCCTCCACTTT CASSQQDSNSPLHF
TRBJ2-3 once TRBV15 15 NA TGTGCCACCAGCAGGGAAAGGGGAGGGGGAGATACGCAGTATTTT CATSRERGGGDTQYF
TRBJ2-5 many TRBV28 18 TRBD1 TGTGCCAGCAGTTTCAGGAGGACAGGCACAGCATCACAAGAGACCCAGTACTTC CASSFRRTGTASQETQYF
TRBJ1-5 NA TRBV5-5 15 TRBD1 TGTGCCAGCAGCTTGGGCAGGGGGCAAAATCAGCCCCAGCATTTT CASSLGRGQNQPQHF
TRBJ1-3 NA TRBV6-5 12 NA TGTGCCAGCACGGGCGGGTACAACACCATATATTTT CASTGGYNTIYF
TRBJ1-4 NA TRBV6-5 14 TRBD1 TGTGCCAGCAAACAGGGGGTCTTTAGTGAAAAACTGTTTTTT CASKQGVFSEKLFF
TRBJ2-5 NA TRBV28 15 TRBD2 TGTGCCAGCAGTTTAGATGCGGGGGGCCAAGAGACCCAGTACTTC CASSLDAGGQETQYF
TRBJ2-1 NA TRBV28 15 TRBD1 TGTGCCAGCATTTCGTCCCCAGGGACAGGGGGCGAGCAGTTCTTC CASISSPGTGGEQFF
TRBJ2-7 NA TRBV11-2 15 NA TGTGCCAGCAGCTTAAGGTCCGACGGGAGTGGCGAGCAGTACTTC CASSLRSDGSGEQYF
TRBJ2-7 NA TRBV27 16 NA TGTGCCAGCAGTTTAGGGTCGGGCAGGGGAAGGTACGAGCAGTACTTC CASSLGSGRGRYEQYF
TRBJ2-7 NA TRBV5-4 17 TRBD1 TGTGCCAGCAGCTTACTTGGACAGGCCAACCGGGGCCGGGAGCAGTACTTC CASSLLGQANRGREQYF
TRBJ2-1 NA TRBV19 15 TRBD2 TGTGCCAGTAGGCGAGCGGGAGGGTCATACAATGAGCAGTTCTTC CASRRAGGSYNEQFF
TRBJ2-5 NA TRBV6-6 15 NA TGTGCCAGCAGTTACTCGGGGGGGCGGGAAGAGACCCAGTACTTC CASSYSGGREETQYF
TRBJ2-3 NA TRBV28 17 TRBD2 TGTGCCAGCAGCTCCCCTTCTAGCGGGGTAAGCACAGATACGCAGTATTTT CASSSPSSGVSTDTQYF
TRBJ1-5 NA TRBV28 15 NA TGTGCCAGCAGTGTTCCGGGGAAACGGAATCAGCCCCAGCATTTT CASSVPGKRNQPQHF